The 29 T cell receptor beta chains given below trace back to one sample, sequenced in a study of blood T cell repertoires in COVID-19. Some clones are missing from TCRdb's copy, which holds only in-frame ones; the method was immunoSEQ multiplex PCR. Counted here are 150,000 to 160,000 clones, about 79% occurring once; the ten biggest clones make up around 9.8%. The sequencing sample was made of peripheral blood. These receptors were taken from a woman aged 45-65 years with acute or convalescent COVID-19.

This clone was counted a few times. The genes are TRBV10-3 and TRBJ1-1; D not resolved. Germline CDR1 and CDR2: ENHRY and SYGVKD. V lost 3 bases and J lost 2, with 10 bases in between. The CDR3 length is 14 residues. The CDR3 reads CAISEWSGNTEAFF. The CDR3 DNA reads TGTGCCATCAGTGAATGGTCAGGAAACACTGAAGCTTTCTTT.

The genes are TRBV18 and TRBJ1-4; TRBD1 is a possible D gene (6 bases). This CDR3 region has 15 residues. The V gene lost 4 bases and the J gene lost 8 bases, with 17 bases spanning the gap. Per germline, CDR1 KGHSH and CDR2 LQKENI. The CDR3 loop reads CASSRRTDGGEKLFF. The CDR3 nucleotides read TGTGCCAGCTCACGACGGACAGACGGTGGCGAAAAACTGTTTTTT.

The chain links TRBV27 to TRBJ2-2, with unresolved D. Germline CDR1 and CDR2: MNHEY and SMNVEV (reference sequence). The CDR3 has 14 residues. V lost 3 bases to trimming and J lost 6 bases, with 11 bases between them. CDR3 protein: CASSLSRLAGELFF. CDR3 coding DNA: TGTGCCAGCAGTTTGTCCAGGCTTGCCGGGGAGCTGTTTTTT.

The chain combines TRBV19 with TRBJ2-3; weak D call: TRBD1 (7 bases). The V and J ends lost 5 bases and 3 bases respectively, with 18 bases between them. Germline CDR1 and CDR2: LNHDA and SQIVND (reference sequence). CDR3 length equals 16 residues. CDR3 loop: CASSRSGGLWTDTQYF. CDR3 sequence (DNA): TGTGCCAGTAGTCGATCAGGGGGACTGTGGACAGATACGCAGTATTTT.

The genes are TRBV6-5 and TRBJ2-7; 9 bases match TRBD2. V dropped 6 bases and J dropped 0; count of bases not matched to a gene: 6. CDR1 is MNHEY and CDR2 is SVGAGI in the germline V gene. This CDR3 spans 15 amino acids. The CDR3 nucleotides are TGTGCCAGCAGGGCTAGCGGGACTTACTCCTACGAGCAGTACTTC. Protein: CASRASGTYSYEQYF.

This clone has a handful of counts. The CDR3 region has the DNA TGTGCCAGCTCACCTACAGGGACAAGCAAGAACACTGAAGCTTTCTTT. This gives the protein CASSPTGTSKNTEAFF. V is TRBV18 and J is TRBJ1-1, with D perhaps TRBD1 (6 bases). The CDR3 contains 16 residues. The V end was cut by 3 bases, the J end by 1 base, with 15 bases between. The germline V gene encodes CDR1 KGHSH and CDR2 LQKENI.

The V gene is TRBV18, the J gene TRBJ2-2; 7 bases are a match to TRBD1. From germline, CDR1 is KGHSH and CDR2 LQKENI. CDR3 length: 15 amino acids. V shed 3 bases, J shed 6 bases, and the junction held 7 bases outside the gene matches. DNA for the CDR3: TGTGCCAGCTCACCGGGAAGGGGGCGACCCGGGGAGCTGTTTTTT. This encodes CASSPGRGRPGELFF.

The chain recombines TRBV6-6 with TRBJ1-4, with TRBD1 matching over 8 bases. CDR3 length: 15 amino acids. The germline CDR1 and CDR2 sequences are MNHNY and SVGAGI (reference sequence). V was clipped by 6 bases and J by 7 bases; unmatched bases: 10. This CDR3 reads CASSRETGVGEKLFF. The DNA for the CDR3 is TGTGCCAGCAGCCGAGAGACAGGGGTTGGTGAAAAACTGTTTTTT.

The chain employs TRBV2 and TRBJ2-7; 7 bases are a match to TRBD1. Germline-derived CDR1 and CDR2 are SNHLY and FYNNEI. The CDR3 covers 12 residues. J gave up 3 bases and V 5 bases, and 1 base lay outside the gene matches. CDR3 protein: CASSRDSYEQYF. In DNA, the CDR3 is TGTGCCAGCAGTCGGGACAGCTACGAGCAGTACTTC.

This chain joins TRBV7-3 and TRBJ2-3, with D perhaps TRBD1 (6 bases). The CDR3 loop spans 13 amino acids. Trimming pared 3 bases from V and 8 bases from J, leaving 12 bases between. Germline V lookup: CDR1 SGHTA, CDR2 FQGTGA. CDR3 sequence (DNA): TGTGCCAGCAGCTTCCCAGGGGCAGGTACGCAGTATTTT. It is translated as CASSFPGAGTQYF.

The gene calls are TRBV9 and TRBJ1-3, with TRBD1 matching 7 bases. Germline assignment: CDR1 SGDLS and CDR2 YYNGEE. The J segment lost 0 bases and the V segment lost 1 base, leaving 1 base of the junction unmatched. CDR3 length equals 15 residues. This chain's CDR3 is CASSVRDSSGNTIYF. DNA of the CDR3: TGTGCCAGCAGCGTACGGGACAGCTCTGGAAACACCATATATTTT.

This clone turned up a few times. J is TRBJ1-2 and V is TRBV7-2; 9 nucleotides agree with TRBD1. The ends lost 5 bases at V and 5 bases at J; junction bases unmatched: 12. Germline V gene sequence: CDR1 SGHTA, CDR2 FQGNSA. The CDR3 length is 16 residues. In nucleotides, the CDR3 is TGTGCCAGCAGCCTACAAACCGGGACAGGGCTTTATGGCTACACCTTC. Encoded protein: CASSLQTGTGLYGYTF.

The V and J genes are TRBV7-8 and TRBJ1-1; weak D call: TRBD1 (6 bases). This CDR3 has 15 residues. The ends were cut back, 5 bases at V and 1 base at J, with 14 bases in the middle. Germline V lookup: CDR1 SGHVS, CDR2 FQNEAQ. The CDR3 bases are TGTGCCAGCAGCCCCTTCCGACAGGAGAACACTGAAGCTTTCTTT. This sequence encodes CASSPFRQENTEAFF.

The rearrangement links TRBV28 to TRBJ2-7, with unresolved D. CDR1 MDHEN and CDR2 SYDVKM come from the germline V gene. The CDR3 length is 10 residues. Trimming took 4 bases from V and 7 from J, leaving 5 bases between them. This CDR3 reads CASSSREQYF. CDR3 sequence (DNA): TGTGCCAGCAGTTCGAGGGAGCAGTACTTC.

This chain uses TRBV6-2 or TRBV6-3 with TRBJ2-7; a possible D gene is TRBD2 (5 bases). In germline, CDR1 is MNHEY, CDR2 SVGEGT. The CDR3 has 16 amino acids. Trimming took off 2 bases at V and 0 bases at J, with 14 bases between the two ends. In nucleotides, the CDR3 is TGTGCCAGCAGTTACCCGCCCGGACGGGGCTCCTACGAGCAGTACTTC. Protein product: CASSYPPGRGSYEQYF.

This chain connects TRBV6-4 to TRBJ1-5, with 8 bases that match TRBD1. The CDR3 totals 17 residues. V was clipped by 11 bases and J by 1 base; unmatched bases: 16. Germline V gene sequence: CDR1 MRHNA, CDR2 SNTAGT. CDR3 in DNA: TGTGCCGGCCGCTGCAGGGGGCGCGGAAAGAGCAATCAGCCCCAGCATTTT. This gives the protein CAGRCRGRGKSNQPQHF.

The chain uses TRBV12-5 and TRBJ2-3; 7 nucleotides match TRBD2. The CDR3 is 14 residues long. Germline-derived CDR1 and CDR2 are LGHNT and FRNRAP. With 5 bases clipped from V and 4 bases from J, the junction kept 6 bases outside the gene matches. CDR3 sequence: CASGMGLTADTQYF. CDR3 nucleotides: TGTGCTAGTGGTATGGGACTAACGGCAGATACGCAGTATTTT.

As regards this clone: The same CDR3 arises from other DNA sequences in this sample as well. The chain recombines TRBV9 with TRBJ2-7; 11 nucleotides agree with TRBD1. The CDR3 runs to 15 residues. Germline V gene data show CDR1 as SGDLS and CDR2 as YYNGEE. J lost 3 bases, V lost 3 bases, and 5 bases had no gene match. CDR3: CASSAGTGGNYEQYF. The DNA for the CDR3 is TGTGCCAGCAGCGCCGGGACAGGGGGAAACTACGAGCAGTACTTC.

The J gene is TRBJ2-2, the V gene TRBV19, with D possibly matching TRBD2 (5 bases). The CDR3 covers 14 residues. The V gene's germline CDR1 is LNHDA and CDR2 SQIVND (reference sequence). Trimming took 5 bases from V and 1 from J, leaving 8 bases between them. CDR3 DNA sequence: TGTGCCAGTAGTCCGGGGTGGAACACCGGGGAGCTGTTTTTT. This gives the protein CASSPGWNTGELFF.

This chain's CDR3 is CASSPPSGYEQYF. The CDR3 DNA follows: TGTGCCAGCTCACCACCTTCAGGGTACGAGCAGTACTTC. The chain carries TRBV18 and TRBJ2-7; TRBD1 might be the D (5 bases). Deletions cut 0 bases from V and 4 bases from J, with 7 bases between. CDR1 is KGHSH, CDR2 LQKENI, per germline. The CDR3 extends over 13 amino acids.

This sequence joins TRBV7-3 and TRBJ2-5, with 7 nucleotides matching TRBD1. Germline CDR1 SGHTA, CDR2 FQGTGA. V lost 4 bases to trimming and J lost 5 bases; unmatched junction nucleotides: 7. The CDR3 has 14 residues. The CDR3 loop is CASSSDRESETQYF. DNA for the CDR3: TGTGCCAGCAGCTCTGACAGGGAGAGCGAGACCCAGTACTTC.

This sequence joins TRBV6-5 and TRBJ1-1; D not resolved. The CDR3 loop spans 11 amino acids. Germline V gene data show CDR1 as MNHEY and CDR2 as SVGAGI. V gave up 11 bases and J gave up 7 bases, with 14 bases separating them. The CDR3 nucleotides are TGTGCCGCAGAGCGGTCAGATGAAGCTTTCTTT. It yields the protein CAAERSDEAFF.

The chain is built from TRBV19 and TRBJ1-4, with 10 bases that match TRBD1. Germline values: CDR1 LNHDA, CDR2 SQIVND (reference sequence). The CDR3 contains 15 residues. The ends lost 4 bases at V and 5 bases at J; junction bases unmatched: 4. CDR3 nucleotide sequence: TGTGCCAGTAGTACCTCGGGACAGGGGAATGAAAAACTGTTTTTT. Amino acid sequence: CASSTSGQGNEKLFF.

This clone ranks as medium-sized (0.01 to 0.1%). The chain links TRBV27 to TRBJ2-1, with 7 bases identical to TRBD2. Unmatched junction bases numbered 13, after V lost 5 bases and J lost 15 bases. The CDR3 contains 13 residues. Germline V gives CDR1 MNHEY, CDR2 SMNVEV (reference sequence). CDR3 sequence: CASSPIYGLVGFF. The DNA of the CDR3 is TGTGCCAGCAGTCCGATCTACGGACTAGTGGGGTTCTTC.

The CDR3 region is CASSPRGGGSYNEQFF. For the CDR3, the DNA is TGTGCCAGCTCACCACGAGGGGGCGGGTCCTACAATGAGCAGTTCTTC. This chain links TRBV18 with TRBJ2-1, with TRBD1 identical over 7 bases. V lost 1 base, J lost 1 base, and 4 bases stayed unmatched. The CDR3 runs to 16 residues. The V gene's germline CDR1 is KGHSH and CDR2 LQKENI.

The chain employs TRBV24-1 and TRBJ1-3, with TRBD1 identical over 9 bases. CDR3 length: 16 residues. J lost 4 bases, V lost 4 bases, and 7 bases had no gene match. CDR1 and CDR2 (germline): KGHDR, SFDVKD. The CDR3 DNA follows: TGTGCCACCAGTGACCCTGACAGGGGGACAGGAAACACCATATATTTT. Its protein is CATSDPDRGTGNTIYF.

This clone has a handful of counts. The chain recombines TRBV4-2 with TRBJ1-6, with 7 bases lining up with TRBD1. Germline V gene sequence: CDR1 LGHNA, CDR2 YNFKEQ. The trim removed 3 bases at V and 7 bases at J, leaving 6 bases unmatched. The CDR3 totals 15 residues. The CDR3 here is CASSHPGQINSPLHF. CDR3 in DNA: TGTGCCAGCAGCCACCCGGGACAGATCAATTCACCCCTCCACTTT.

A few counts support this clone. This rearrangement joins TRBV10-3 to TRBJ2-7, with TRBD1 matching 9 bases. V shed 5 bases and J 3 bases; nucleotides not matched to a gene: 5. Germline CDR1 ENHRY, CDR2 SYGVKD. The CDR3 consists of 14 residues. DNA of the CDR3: TGTGCCATCAGTTCCCCGGGACAGGGCTACGAGCAGTACTTC. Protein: CAISSPGQGYEQYF.

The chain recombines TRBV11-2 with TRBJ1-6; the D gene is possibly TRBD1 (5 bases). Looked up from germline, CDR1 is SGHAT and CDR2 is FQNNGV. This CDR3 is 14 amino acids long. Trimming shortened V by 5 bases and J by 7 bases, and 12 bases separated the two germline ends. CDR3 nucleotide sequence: TGTGCCAGCAGCCGAGACAGAGGAAATTCACCCCTCCACTTT. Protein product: CASSRDRGNSPLHF. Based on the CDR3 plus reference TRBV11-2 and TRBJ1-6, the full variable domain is EAGVAQSPRYKIIEKRQSVAFWCNPISGHATLYWYQQILGQGPKLLIQFQNNGVVDDSQLPKDRFSAERLKGVDSTLKIQPAKLEDSAVYLCASSRDRGNSPLHFGNGTRLTVT.